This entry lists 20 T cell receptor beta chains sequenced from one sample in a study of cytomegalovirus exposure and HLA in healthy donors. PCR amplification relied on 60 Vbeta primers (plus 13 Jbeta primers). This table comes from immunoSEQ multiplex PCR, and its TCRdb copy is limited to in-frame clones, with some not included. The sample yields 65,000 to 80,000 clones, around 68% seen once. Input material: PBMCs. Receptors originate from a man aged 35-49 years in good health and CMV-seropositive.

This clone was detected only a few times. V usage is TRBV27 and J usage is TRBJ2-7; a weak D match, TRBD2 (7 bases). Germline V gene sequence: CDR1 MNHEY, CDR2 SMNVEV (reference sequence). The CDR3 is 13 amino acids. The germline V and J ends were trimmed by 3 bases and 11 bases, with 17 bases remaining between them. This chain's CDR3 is CASSFRGGLSEYF. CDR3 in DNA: TGTGCCAGCAGTTTCCGAGGGGGACTATCTGAGTACTTC.

The CDR3 loop reads CASSAPSGGASYGYTF. CDR3 sequence (DNA): TGTGCCAGCAGCGCCCCTTCGGGGGGCGCAAGCTATGGCTACACCTTC. The chain carries TRBV9 and TRBJ1-2, with a possible D match to TRBD1 (6 bases). In germline, CDR1 is SGDLS, CDR2 YYNGEE. The length of the CDR3 is 16 residues. V was pared by 3 bases and J by 4 bases, with 19 bases between.

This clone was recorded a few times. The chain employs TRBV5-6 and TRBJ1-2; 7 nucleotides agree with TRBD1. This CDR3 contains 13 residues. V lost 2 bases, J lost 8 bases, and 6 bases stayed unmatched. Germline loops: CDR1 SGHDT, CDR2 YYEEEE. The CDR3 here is CASSFGRGDGYTF. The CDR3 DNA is TGTGCCAGCAGCTTCGGCAGGGGGGACGGCTACACCTTC.

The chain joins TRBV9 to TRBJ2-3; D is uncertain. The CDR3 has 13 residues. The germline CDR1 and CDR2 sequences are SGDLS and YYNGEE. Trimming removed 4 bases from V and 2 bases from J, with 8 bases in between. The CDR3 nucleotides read TGTGCCAGCAGCTCCTCTGTCACAGATACGCAGTATTTT. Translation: CASSSSVTDTQYF. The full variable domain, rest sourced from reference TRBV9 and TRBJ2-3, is DSGVTQTPKHLITATGQRVTLRCSPRSGDLSVYWYQQSLDQGLQFLIQYYNGEERAKGNILERFSAQQFPDLHSELNLSSLELGDSALYFCASSSSVTDTQYFGPGTRLTVL.

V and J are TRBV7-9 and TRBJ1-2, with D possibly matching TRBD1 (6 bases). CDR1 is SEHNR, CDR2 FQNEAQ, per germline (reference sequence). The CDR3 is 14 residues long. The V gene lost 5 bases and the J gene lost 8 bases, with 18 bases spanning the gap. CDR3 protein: CASSTNWGGHGYTF. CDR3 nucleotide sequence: TGTGCCAGCAGCACGAACTGGGGGGGGCACGGCTACACCTTC. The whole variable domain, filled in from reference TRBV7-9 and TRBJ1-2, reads DTGVSQNPRHKITKRGQNVTFRCDPISEHNRLYWYRQTLGQGPEFLTYFQNEAQLEKSRLLSDRFSAERPKGSFSTLEIQRTEQGDSAMYLCASSTNWGGHGYTFGSGTRLTVV.

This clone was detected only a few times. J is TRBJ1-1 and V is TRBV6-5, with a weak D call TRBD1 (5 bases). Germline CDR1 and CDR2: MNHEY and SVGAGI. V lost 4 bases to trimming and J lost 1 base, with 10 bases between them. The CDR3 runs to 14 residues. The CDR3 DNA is TGTGCCAGCAGTTGGGAGGGGAGGAACACTGAAGCTTTCTTT. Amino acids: CASSWEGRNTEAFF.

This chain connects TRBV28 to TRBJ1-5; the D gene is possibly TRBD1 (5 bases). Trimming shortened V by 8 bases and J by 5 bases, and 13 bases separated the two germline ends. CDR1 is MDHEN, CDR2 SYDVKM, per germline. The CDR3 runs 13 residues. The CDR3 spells CASWGRVHQPQHF. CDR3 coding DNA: TGTGCCAGCTGGGGCAGGGTCCATCAGCCCCAGCATTTT.

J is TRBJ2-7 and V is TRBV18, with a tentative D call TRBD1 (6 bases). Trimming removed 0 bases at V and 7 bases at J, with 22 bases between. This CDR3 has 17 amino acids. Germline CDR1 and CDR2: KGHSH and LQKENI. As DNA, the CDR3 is TGTGCCAGCTCACCACCATGGACAGCAGCCAAATCGTGGGAGCAGTACTTC. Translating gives CASSPPWTAAKSWEQYF.

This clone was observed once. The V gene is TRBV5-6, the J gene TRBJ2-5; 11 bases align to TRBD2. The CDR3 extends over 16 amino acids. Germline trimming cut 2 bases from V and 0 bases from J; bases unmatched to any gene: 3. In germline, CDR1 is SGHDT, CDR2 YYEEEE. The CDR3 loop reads CASSFRGLADQETQYF. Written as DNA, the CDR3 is TGTGCCAGCAGCTTCCGGGGACTAGCGGACCAAGAGACCCAGTACTTC.

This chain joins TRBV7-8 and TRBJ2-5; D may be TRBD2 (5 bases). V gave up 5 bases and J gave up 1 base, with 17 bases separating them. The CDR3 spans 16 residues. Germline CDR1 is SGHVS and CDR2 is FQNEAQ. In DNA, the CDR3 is TGTGCCAGCAGCCCCCCGCGACTACCCATCCAAGAGACCCAGTACTTC. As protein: CASSPPRLPIQETQYF.

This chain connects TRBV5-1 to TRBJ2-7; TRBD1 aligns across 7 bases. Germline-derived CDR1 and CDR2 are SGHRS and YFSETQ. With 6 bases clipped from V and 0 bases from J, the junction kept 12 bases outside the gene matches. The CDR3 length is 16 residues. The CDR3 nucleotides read TGCGCCAGCAAGAGGGACAGCGCTACGGGCTCCTACGAGCAGTACTTC. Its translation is CASKRDSATGSYEQYF.

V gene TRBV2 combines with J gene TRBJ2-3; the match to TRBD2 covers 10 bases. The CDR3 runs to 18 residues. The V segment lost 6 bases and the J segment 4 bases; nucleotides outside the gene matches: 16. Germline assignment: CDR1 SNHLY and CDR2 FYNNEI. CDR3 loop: CASREGLRALAGADTQYF. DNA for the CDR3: TGTGCCAGCAGGGAGGGACTGCGGGCGCTAGCGGGAGCAGATACGCAGTATTTT. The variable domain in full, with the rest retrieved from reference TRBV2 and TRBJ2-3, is EPEVTQTPSHQVTQMGQEVILRCVPISNHLYFYWYRQILGQKVEFLVSFYNNEISEKSEIFDDQFSVERPDGSNFTLKIRSTKLEDSAMYFCASREGLRALAGADTQYFGPGTRLTVL.

CDR3 in amino acids: CASSFSGGADTQYF. CDR3 in DNA: TGCGCCAGCAGCTTTAGCGGTGGGGCAGATACGCAGTATTTT. This chain connects TRBV5-1 to TRBJ2-3, with D tentatively TRBD2 (6 bases). With 2 bases removed from V and 4 bases from J, the gap between germline ends came to 11 bases. The CDR3 consists of 14 residues. Germline-derived CDR1 and CDR2 are SGHRS and YFSETQ.

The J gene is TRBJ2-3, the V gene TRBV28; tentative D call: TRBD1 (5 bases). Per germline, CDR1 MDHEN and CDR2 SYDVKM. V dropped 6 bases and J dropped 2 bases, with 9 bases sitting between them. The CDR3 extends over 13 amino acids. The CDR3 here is CASSPGNTDTQYF. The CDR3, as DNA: TGTGCCAGCAGCCCAGGGAACACAGATACGCAGTATTTT.

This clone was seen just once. The CDR3 loop reads CASSSTAAARSELFF. The CDR3 DNA sequence: TGTGCCAGTAGCTCCACTGCGGCAGCCCGATCGGAACTGTTTTTT. V is TRBV19 and J is TRBJ1-4, with D unresolved. Germline V gives CDR1 LNHDA, CDR2 SQIVND (reference sequence). Between the trimmed V and J ends, which lost 6 bases and 12 bases, there was a span of 23 bases. The CDR3 runs 15 residues.

This CDR3 reads CASSPRGWETQYF. The CDR3 coding sequence is TGTGCCAGCAGCCCCAGGGGTTGGGAGACCCAGTACTTC. The V gene is TRBV7-2, the J gene TRBJ2-5; tentatively, D is TRBD1 (6 bases). The germline gives CDR1 SGHTA, CDR2 FQGNSA. The V end lost 5 bases, the J end lost 5 bases, and 12 bases lay between the germline ends. The CDR3 runs to 13 residues.

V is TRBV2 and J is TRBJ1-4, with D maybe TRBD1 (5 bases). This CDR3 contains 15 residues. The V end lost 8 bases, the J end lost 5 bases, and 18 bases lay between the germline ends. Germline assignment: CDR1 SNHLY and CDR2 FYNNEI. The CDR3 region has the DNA TGTGCCAGCGGTCCAACCGGGACTGCGAATGAAAAACTGTTTTTT. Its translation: CASGPTGTANEKLFF.

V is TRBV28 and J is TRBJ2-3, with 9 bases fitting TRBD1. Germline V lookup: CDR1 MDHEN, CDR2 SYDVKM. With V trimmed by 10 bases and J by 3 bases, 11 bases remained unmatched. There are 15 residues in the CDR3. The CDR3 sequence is CATAGTGLVTDTQYF. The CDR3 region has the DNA TGTGCCACCGCGGGGACAGGGTTAGTTACAGATACGCAGTATTTT.

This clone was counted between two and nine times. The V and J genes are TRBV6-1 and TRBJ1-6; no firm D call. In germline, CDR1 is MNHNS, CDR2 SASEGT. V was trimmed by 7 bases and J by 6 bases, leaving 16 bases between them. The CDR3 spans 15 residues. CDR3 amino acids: CASTGTGTGNSPLHF. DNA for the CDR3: TGTGCCAGCACCGGTACGGGTACGGGTAATTCACCCCTCCACTTT.

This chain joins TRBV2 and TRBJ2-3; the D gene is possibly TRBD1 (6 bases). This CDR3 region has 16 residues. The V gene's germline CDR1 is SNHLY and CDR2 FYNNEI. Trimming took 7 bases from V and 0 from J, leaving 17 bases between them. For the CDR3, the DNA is TGTGCCAGCAACCAGCTCGGACAGTTAAGCACAGATACGCAGTATTTT. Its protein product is CASNQLGQLSTDTQYF. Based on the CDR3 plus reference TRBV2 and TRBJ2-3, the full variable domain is EPEVTQTPSHQVTQMGQEVILRCVPISNHLYFYWYRQILGQKVEFLVSFYNNEISEKSEIFDDQFSVERPDGSNFTLKIRSTKLEDSAMYFCASNQLGQLSTDTQYFGPGTRLTVL.